A single sample is the source of the 16 T cell receptor beta chains below, sequenced in a study of cytomegalovirus exposure and HLA in healthy donors (dated by TCRdb to about 2017). Libraries were constructed by the immunoSEQ multiplex PCR assay. The multiplex PCR relied on a mix of 60 forward primers for TCR Vbeta segments and 13 reverse primers for TCR Jbeta segments. Held by TCRdb, this immuneACCESS table contains in-frame sequences only and omits some clones. Under half of the omission traces to an unresolved V gene where checked; the cause of the rest is unknown. Within this sample are roughly 130,000 clones, with around 79% of them counted one time only. The top ten constitute roughly 8.8% of the sample. The material sequenced was PBMCs. These receptors were collected from a woman between 50 and 59 years old in good health and CMV-seropositive.

The gene calls are TRBV19 and TRBJ2-3; tentative D call: TRBD2 (6 bases). The CDR3 spans 13 residues. Germline CDR1 reads LNHDA; CDR2 reads SQIVND (reference sequence). The V and J ends lost 1 base and 10 bases respectively, with 12 bases between them. This CDR3 reads CASSIGGGLAQYF. In DNA form, the CDR3 reads TGTGCCAGTAGTATAGGAGGAGGGCTAGCGCAGTATTTT.

The chain carries TRBV9 and TRBJ1-4; 7 bases line up with TRBD1. The CDR3 loop spans 17 amino acids. Germline V lookup: CDR1 SGDLS, CDR2 YYNGEE. The junction had 15 bases not matched to a gene; V was cut back by 4 bases and J by 6 bases. The CDR3 is CASSTGAGQGRHEKLFF. CDR3 nucleotide sequence: TGTGCCAGCAGCACAGGGGCCGGGCAGGGAAGACATGAAAAACTGTTTTTT.

The chain joins TRBV27 to TRBJ1-5; a possible D gene is TRBD1 (5 bases). This CDR3 has 16 residues. Per germline, CDR1 MNHEY and CDR2 SMNVEV (reference sequence). The ends were cut back, 8 bases at V and 0 bases at J, with 17 bases in the middle. CDR3 residues: CASAAQGVYSNQPQHF. The CDR3 DNA reads as TGTGCCAGCGCCGCTCAGGGCGTATATAGCAATCAGCCCCAGCATTTT.

V usage is TRBV28 and J usage is TRBJ1-4, with 8 bases that match TRBD1. CDR1 and CDR2 from the germline V gene are MDHEN and SYDVKM. With 3 bases clipped from V and 3 bases from J, the junction kept 6 bases outside the gene matches. The CDR3 covers 16 residues. The CDR3 is CASSFYKGQANEKLFF. CDR3 sequence (DNA): TGTGCCAGCAGTTTCTATAAGGGACAGGCTAATGAAAAACTGTTTTTT.

This clone appeared a single time. V and J are TRBV5-1 and TRBJ2-5; D possibly corresponds to TRBD2 (5 bases). V was clipped by 4 bases and J by 4 bases, with 17 bases between them. This CDR3 region has 15 residues. Germline V gives CDR1 SGHRS, CDR2 YFSETQ. CDR3 residues: CASSPLPGFLETQYF. CDR3 DNA: TGCGCCAGCAGCCCGCTGCCGGGGTTCCTAGAGACCCAGTACTTC.

The rearrangement links TRBV4-3 to TRBJ2-1; 7 bases line up with TRBD2. Germline lookup yields CDR1 LGHNA and CDR2 YSLEER. V shed 0 bases and J 3 bases; nucleotides not matched to a gene: 2. This CDR3 region has 15 residues. CDR3 sequence reads: CASSQDPSGYNEQFF. In nucleotides, the CDR3 is TGCGCCAGCAGCCAAGATCCTAGCGGCTACAATGAGCAGTTCTTC.

Of note for this clone: The junction does not match germline at one end; this may be a read error. The chain joins TRBV7-7 to TRBJ2-1; TRBD2 agrees at 13 bases. CDR1 is SSHAT and CDR2 is FNYEAQ in the germline V gene (reference sequence). This CDR3 comprises 16 residues. The CDR3 here is CASSLAGLAGANEQFF. CDR3 nucleotides: TGTGCTAGCAGCTTAGCTGGACTAGCGGGGGCGAATGAGCAGTTCTTC.

This clone was seen a single time. The chain recombines TRBV28 with TRBJ2-3; weak D call: TRBD2 (6 bases). In germline, CDR1 is MDHEN, CDR2 SYDVKM. The length of the CDR3 is 17 residues. V was clipped by 3 bases and J by 2 bases, with 18 bases between them. The CDR3 spells CASSLGGGRRATDTQYF. CDR3 DNA sequence: TGTGCCAGCAGTTTGGGCGGAGGGCGGAGAGCCACAGATACGCAGTATTTT.

This clone was seen a handful of times. J is TRBJ2-2 and V is TRBV27, with 9 nucleotides matching TRBD1. The CDR3 has 13 residues. CDR1 MNHEY and CDR2 SMNVEV come from the germline V gene (reference sequence). V was pared by 10 bases and J by 4 bases, with 4 bases of the junction left unmatched. CDR3 in amino acids: CAKGQGCTGELFF. The CDR3 bases are TGTGCCAAGGGACAGGGATGCACCGGGGAGCTGTTTTTT.

This chain links TRBV19 with TRBJ1-2, with D unresolved. Germline loops: CDR1 LNHDA, CDR2 SQIVND (reference sequence). V lost 7 bases, J lost 7 bases, and 19 bases lay in between. The CDR3 is 14 amino acids. The CDR3 coding sequence is TGTGCCAGTAAGGTCGGAGTAACGGCGGGTGGCTACACCTTC. It yields the protein CASKVGVTAGGYTF.

This chain joins TRBV28 and TRBJ1-2; 7 nucleotides align to TRBD1. V shed 5 bases, J shed 8 bases, and the junction held 2 bases outside the gene matches. The CDR3 has 11 amino acids. CDR1 and CDR2 (germline): MDHEN, SYDVKM. CDR3 sequence: CASSDRDGYTF. The CDR3 region has the DNA TGTGCCAGCAGTGACAGGGACGGCTACACCTTC.

The rearrangement links TRBV2 to TRBJ1-2; the D gene is possibly TRBD1 (5 bases). CDR1 SNHLY and CDR2 FYNNEI come from the germline V gene. This CDR3 has 15 residues. The V and J ends lost 3 bases and 2 bases respectively, with 13 bases between them. In DNA, the CDR3 is TGTGCCAGCAGTGATCATCACGGGGGAAACTATGGCTACACCTTC. This gives the protein CASSDHHGGNYGYTF.

V and J are TRBV5-1 and TRBJ1-4; maybe TRBD1 (5 bases). The CDR3 runs to 15 residues. The V gene's germline CDR1 is SGHRS and CDR2 YFSETQ. V gave up 4 bases and J gave up 8 bases, with 18 bases separating them. This CDR3 is CASSPLRGMEEKLFF. The CDR3 nucleotides are TGCGCCAGCAGCCCGCTTAGGGGAATGGAGGAAAAACTGTTTTTT. The whole variable domain, filled in from reference TRBV5-1 and TRBJ1-4, reads KAGVTQTPRYLIKTRGQQVTLSCSPISGHRSVSWYQQTPGQGLQFLFEYFSETQRNKGNFPGRFSGRQFSNSRSEMNVSTLELGDSALYLCASSPLRGMEEKLFFGSGTQLSVL.

The chain joins TRBV29-1 to TRBJ1-1, with TRBD1 matching 8 bases. V shed 7 bases, J shed 2 bases, and the junction held 6 bases outside the gene matches. The CDR3 runs 13 residues. Germline CDR1 SQVTM, CDR2 ANQGSEA. Written as DNA, the CDR3 is TGCAGCGGGGAGACAGGGGCCAACACTGAAGCTTTCTTT. Encoded protein: CSGETGANTEAFF.

V and J are TRBV5-1 and TRBJ2-5, with D possibly matching TRBD1 (6 bases). This CDR3 has 14 amino acids. The V end was cut by 0 bases, the J end by 5 bases, with 11 bases between. Germline V gene lookup returns CDR1 SGHRS and CDR2 YFSETQ. This CDR3 is CASSLGQGSETQYF. CDR3 DNA sequence: TGCGCCAGCAGCTTGGGGCAGGGGTCGGAGACCCAGTACTTC.

The chain carries TRBV19 and TRBJ1-2, with 7 bases that match TRBD1. The CDR3 has 15 amino acids. The V segment lost 4 bases and the J segment 4 bases; nucleotides outside the gene matches: 9. Germline assignment: CDR1 LNHDA and CDR2 SQIVND (reference sequence). The CDR3 is CASSTTGQPSYGYTF. For the CDR3, the DNA is TGTGCCAGTAGTACTACGGGACAGCCTTCCTATGGCTACACCTTC.